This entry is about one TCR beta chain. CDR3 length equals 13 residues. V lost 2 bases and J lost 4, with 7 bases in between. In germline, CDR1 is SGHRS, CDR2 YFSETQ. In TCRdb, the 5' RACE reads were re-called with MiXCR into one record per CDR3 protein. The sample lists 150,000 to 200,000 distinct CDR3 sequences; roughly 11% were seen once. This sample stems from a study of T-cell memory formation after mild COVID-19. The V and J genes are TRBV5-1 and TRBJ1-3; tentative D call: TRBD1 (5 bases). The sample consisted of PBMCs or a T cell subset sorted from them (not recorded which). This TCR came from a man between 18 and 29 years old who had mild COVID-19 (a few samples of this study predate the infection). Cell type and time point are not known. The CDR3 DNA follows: TGCGCCAGCAGCTTCGGGGGAGGAAACACCATATATTTT. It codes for CASSFGGGNTIYF.